This T cell receptor (beta chain) derives from a study of CD8+ T cells in alopecia areata (dated by TCRdb to the late 2010s). At the level of the whole study: Skin from C3H/HeJ donors with spontaneous alopecia (about 6-13 months old) was grafted onto female C3H/HeJ recipients aged about 7-11 weeks. The study used high-throughput TCRbeta sequencing to examine T cell clonal expansion in alopecia areata, in both the C3H/HeJ mouse model and human patients. Scalp tissue and sorted CD4+ and CD8+ peripheral blood T cells from patchy and totalis/universalis alopecia areata patients and from healthy controls were covered by human TCRbeta sequencing. Scalp clonality was compared across normal scalp (n=4), patchy alopecia areata scalp (n=8), and alopecia totalis/universalis scalp (n=8). RNA was obtained with the PAXgene miRNA kit for fixed scalp, the miRNeasy kit for PBMCs, and the RNeasy kit for mouse skin. immunoSEQ multiplex PCR using 35 Vbeta forward primers and 13 Jbeta reverse primers was used to amplify TCRbeta CDR3 regions.

This clone occurred a few times. The clone's antigen remains unknown. Since the receptor is from a mouse, mouse gene names and germline sequences apply. The read terminates 4 residues ahead of where the CDR3 ends, so the germline J gene completes it. Other DNA sequences in the same sample also yield this CDR3. Study-wide findings and limitations: Unlike mouse skin, where gammadelta T cells dominate, normal human skin contains resident alphabeta T cells that get sequenced too, which complicates analysis of the scalp TCR repertoire. Shared TCR sequences between patients were less evident than in mice, which may be partly attributable to HLA diversity in the patient population. Lesional scalp, especially in alopecia totalis/universalis, showed higher clonality and more expanded CD8+ clones than normal scalp, suggesting antigenic drive.

Pooled mouse cutaneous lymph node cells were stained for CD4, CD8alpha, NKG2D, NKG2ACE and other markers and were then sorted on a BD Influx. Receptors were amplified or captured by the immunoSEQ multiplex PCR assay. To provide template for TCR sequencing, every sample had RNA extracted and reverse transcribed into cDNA. First-strand cDNA was synthesized using SuperScript III with a 2:1 mix of oligo-dT and random hexamers. A synthetic immune receptor repertoire was used to gauge amplification bias, and whatever bias remained was removed computationally. Sequencing of the libraries was done on Illumina HiSeq with 60 bp reads that cover the CDR3, reading from J toward V. On the authors' methods: Raw reads were preprocessed to remove errors, and CDR3 was defined according to IMGT conventions as the region from the conserved cysteine to phenylalanine. Clonality was computed by normalizing Shannon entropy by log2 of the number of productive unique TCRs and subtracting the result from 1. Whether scalp clones were CD4 or CD8 was inferred by matching scalp TCRbeta sequences against CD4 and CD8 repertoires sorted from blood. The table comes from immuneACCESS by way of TCRdb, which keeps in-frame sequences with V and J called. Part of the clones is missing from these tables; in studies checked, under half for an unresolved V gene and the rest for unknown reasons. The DNA gave D and trimming, while V, J and clone size come from that table. Across this sample, more than 250,000 clones were tabulated and none appeared just once. Of the sample, more than 0.95% falls within the top ten clones.

Sequences NSHNY (CDR1) and SYGAGN (CDR2) are obtained from the germline V gene. There are 11 amino acids in the CDR3, from cysteine to phenylalanine inclusive. Shown are 21 bases from within the CDR3, in frame from base 1. Here the chain combines TRBV13-1 and TRBJ2-5; there is no confident call for the D gene. Sequencing was done on a sample of CD4+ T cells sorted from a lymph node. This TCR derives from a C3H/HeJ mouse with alopecia areata. The MHC haplotype for this mouse line is H2-k. The CDR3 region: CASSQKDTQYF. The part of the CDR3 DNA that was read is TGTGCCAGCAGTCAGAAAGAC.